Sequencing of this T cell receptor beta chain was carried out in a study of T cells after yellow fever vaccination. Findings and limits, study-wide: The bulk population could contribute abundant contaminating clonotypes to FACS-sorted repertoires. Re-detected after boosting: most primary clones, about 95% of CD4 and roughly 88% of CD8. The secondary response showed a weaker magnitude and a faster peak, day 5 versus 15.

CDR3 size: 12 residues. The germline V gene encodes CDR1 DFQATT and CDR2 SNEGSKA (reference sequence). J gave up 5 bases and V 7 bases, and 3 bases lay outside the gene matches. This clonotype turned up a few times. Its specificity is not known. TCRdb re-derived calls from the 5' RACE reads in MiXCR, one entry per CDR3 protein. The sample lists under 500,000 distinct CDR3 sequences, 15% to 20% seen once, with roughly a sixth in the top ten. Sequencing was performed on PBMCs, taken before the yellow fever booster vaccination. The sequence was collected from a man younger than 35 who received the YFV17D yellow fever vaccine. The chain links TRBV20-1 to TRBJ2-2; the match to TRBD1 covers 8 bases. The CDR3 region has the DNA TGCAGTGTGACAGGGGTGACCGGGGAGCTGTTTTTT. Protein: CSVTGVTGELFF.